This T cell receptor beta chain came from a study of blood T cell repertoires in COVID-19. In the study overall: Samples of COVID-19 (acute and convalescent) were obtained from the United States, Italy and Spain. The analysed material was cDNA or gDNA that came from T cells, B-cell-depleted T cells, or PBMCs.

This table comes from immunoSEQ multiplex PCR, and its TCRdb copy is limited to in-frame clones, with some not included. This sample has approximately 390,000 clones; 70% to 90% occur once, and the top ten carry 2% to 2.5%. This CDR3 is built from 14 residues. From germline, CDR1 is ENHRY and CDR2 SYGVKD. Trimming removed 7 bases from V and 4 bases from J, with 13 bases in between. The chain recombines TRBV10-3 with TRBJ2-2; tentative D call: TRBD2 (5 bases). Source material: PBMCs or T cells enriched from blood (not recorded which). This clonotype was obtained from a woman aged 40 to 50 with acute COVID-19. The CDR3 reads CAITPDFFTGELFF. The CDR3 DNA is TGTGCCATCACCCCGGACTTTTTCACCGGGGAGCTGTTTTTT.